Detailed here is one T cell receptor (beta chain). The antigen remains undetermined. TCRdb passed the reads through MiXCR, listing each CDR3 protein once. The sample has hundreds of thousands of distinct CDR3 sequences, 30% to 40% seen once. This record belongs to a study of T cell repertoires in cytomegalovirus infection. Overall study context: In public TCR beta signatures, there were indications of both CMV infection and matching HLA type.

Trimming cost V 5 bases and J 7 bases, with 15 bases left between them. The CDR3 runs to 13 residues. CDR1 ENHRY and CDR2 SYGVKD come from the germline V gene. Study observations and caveats: There were carriers of CMV plus the relevant HLA, and cumulative public TCR beta family frequency identified them. In two of eight donors, the top clonotype was HLA-C-restricted CMV-specific.

The material was cultured PBMCs, obtained from culture after CMV antigen stimulation. The chain employs TRBV10-3 and TRBJ2-7, with D perhaps TRBD2 (6 bases). This clonotype originated in a human donor in good health (CMV status not recorded). Some clones in this sample may be carry-over from other donors' samples. Here the CDR3 reads CAISTPGDGEQYF. DNA for the CDR3: TGTGCCATCAGTACCCCGGGGGATGGAGAGCAGTACTTC.